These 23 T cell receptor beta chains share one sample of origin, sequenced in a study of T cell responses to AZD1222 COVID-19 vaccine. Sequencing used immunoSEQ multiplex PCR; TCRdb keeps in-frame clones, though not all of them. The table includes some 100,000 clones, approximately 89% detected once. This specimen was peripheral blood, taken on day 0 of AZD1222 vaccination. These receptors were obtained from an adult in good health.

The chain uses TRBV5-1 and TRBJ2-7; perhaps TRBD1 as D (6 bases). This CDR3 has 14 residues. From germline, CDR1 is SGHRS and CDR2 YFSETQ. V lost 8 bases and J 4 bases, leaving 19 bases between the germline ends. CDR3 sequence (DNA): TGCGCCAGTGGGAGCCGGGACAACGGGTACGAGCAGTACTTC. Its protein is CASGSRDNGYEQYF. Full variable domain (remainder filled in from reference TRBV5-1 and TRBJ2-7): KAGVTQTPRYLIKTRGQQVTLSCSPISGHRSVSWYQQTPGQGLQFLFEYFSETQRNKGNFPGRFSGRQFSNSRSEMNVSTLELGDSALYLCASGSRDNGYEQYFGPGTRLTVT.

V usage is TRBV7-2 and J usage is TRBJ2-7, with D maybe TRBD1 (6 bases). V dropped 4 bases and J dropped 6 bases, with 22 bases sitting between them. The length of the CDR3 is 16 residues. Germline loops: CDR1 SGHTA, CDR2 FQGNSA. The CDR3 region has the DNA TGTGCCAGCAGCTCCCAAAGCCGGGCAGGGGTTAGCGAGCAGTACTTC. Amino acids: CASSSQSRAGVSEQYF.

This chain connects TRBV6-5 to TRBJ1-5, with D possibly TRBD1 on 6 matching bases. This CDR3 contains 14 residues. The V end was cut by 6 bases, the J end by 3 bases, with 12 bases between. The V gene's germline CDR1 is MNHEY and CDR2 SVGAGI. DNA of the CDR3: TGTGCCAGCAGCTCGGACAGCTTCAATCAGCCCCAGCATTTT. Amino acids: CASSSDSFNQPQHF.

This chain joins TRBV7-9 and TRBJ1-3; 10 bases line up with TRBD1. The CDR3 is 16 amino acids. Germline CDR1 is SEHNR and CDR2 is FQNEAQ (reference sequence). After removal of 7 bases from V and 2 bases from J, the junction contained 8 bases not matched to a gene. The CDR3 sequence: CASKRPGQGTGNTIYF. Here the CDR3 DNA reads TGTGCCAGCAAACGGCCGGGACAGGGGACTGGAAACACCATATATTTT. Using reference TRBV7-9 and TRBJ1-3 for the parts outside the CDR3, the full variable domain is DTGVSQNPRHKITKRGQNVTFRCDPISEHNRLYWYRQTLGQGPEFLTYFQNEAQLEKSRLLSDRFSAERPKGSFSTLEIQRTEQGDSAMYLCASKRPGQGTGNTIYFGEGSWLTVV.

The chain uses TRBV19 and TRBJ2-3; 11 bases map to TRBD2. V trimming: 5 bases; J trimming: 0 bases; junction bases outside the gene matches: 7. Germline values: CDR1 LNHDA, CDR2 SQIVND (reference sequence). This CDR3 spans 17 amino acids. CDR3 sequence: CASSPSRLAGSTDTQYF. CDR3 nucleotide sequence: TGTGCCAGTAGTCCATCTCGACTAGCGGGGAGCACAGATACGCAGTATTTT.

CDR3 coding DNA: TGTGCCACCACCCGGGACAGGAGCACAGATACGCAGTATTTT. The encoded protein is CATTRDRSTDTQYF. The chain is built from TRBV15 and TRBJ2-3, with 8 bases fitting TRBD1. The length of the CDR3 is 14 residues. Trimming cost V 7 bases and J 0 bases; bases outside gene matches: 3. CDR1 and CDR2 (germline): LNHNV, YYDKDF (reference sequence).

The CDR3 protein is CASSLWTGGVGDTQYF. The CDR3 bases are TGTGCCAGCAGTCTTTGGACAGGGGGCGTCGGAGATACGCAGTATTTT. The genes are TRBV7-3 and TRBJ2-3; 11 positions match TRBD1. The CDR3 totals 16 residues. The trim removed 6 bases at V and 5 bases at J, leaving 10 bases unmatched. Germline assignment: CDR1 SGHTA and CDR2 FQGTGA.

In DNA, the CDR3 is TGCGCCAGCAGCTTGGGAGGGACAGGAAGCTACGAGCAGTACTTC. Protein: CASSLGGTGSYEQYF. The chain is built from TRBV5-1 and TRBJ2-7, with 8 nucleotides matching TRBD1. Unmatched junction bases numbered 5, after V lost 0 bases and J lost 3 bases. From germline, CDR1 is SGHRS and CDR2 YFSETQ. The CDR3 totals 15 residues. The full variable domain, with the rest looked up from reference TRBV5-1 and TRBJ2-7, is KAGVTQTPRYLIKTRGQQVTLSCSPISGHRSVSWYQQTPGQGLQFLFEYFSETQRNKGNFPGRFSGRQFSNSRSEMNVSTLELGDSALYLCASSLGGTGSYEQYFGPGTRLTVT.

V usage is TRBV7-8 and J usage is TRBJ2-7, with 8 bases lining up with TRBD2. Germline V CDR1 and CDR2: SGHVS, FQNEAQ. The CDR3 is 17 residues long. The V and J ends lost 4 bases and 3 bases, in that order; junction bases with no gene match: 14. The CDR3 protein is CASSSSGLAGQSYEQYF. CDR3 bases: TGTGCCAGCAGCTCCAGCGGTCTAGCGGGTCAGAGCTACGAGCAGTACTTC. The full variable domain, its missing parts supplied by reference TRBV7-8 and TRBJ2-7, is GAGVSQSPRYKVAKRGQDVALRCDPISGHVSLFWYQQALGQGPEFLTYFQNEAQLDKSGLPSDRFFAERPEGSVSTLKIQRTQQEDSAVYLCASSSSGLAGQSYEQYFGPGTRLTVT.

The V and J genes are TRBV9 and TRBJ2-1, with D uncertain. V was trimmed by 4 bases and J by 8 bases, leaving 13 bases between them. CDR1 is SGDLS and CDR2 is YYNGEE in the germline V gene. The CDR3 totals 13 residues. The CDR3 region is CASSLSPAHEQFF. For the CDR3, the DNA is TGTGCCAGCAGCTTAAGCCCTGCCCATGAGCAGTTCTTC. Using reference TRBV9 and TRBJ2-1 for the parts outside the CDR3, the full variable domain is DSGVTQTPKHLITATGQRVTLRCSPRSGDLSVYWYQQSLDQGLQFLIQYYNGEERAKGNILERFSAQQFPDLHSELNLSSLELGDSALYFCASSLSPAHEQFFGPGTRLTVL.

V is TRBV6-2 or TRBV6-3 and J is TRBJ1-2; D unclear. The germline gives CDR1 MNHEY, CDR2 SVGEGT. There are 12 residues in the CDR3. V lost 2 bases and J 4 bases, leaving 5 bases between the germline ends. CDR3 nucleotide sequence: TGTGCCAGCAGTTACGCAGGCTATGGCTACACCTTC. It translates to CASSYAGYGYTF.

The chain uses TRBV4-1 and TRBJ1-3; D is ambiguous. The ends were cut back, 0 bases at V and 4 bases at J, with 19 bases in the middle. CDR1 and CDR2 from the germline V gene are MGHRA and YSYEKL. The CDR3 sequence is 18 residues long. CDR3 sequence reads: CASSQEAPGWGGGNTIYF. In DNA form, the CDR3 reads TGCGCCAGCAGCCAAGAGGCCCCGGGTTGGGGAGGGGGAAACACCATATATTTT.

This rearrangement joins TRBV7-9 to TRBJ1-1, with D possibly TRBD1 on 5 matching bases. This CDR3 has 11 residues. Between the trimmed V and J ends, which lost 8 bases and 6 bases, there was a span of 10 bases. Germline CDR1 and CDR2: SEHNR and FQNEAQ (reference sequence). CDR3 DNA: TGTGCCAGCCGCGGGACGGCTGAAGCTTTCTTT. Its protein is CASRGTAEAFF.

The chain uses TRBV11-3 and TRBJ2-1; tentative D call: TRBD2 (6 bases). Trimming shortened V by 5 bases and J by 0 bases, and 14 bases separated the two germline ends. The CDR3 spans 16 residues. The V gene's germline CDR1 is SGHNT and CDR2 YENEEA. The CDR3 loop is CASSLGGTSSYNEQFF. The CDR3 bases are TGTGCCAGCAGCCTTGGGGGGACGAGCTCCTACAATGAGCAGTTCTTC.

For the CDR3, the DNA is TGTGCCAGCAGTTACTGGGGTTTCTCCTATGGCTACACCTTC. Amino acid sequence: CASSYWGFSYGYTF. The chain uses TRBV6-2 or TRBV6-3 and TRBJ1-2; D is uncertain. This CDR3 spans 14 amino acids. From germline, CDR1 is MNHEY and CDR2 SVGEGT. V lost 1 base, J lost 4 bases, and 10 bases lay in between.

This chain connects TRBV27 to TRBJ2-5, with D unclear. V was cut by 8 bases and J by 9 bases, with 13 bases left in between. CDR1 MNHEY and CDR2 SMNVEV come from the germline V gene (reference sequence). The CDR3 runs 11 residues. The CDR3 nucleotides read TGTGCCAGCGGCAACCCTTGGCCCCAGTACTTC. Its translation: CASGNPWPQYF.

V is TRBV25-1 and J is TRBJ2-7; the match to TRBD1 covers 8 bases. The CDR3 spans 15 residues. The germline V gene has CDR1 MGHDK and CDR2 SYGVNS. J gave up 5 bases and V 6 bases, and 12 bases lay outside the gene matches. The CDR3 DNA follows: TGTGCCAGCAGCCCCTGGACAGGGAACTACGACGAGCAGTACTTC. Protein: CASSPWTGNYDEQYF.

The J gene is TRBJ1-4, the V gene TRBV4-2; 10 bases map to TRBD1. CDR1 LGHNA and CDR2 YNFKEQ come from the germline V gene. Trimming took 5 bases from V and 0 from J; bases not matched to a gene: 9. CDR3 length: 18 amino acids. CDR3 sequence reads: CASSSSGTGDPTNEKLFF. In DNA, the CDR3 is TGTGCCAGCAGCTCATCCGGGACAGGGGACCCAACTAATGAAAAACTGTTTTTT.

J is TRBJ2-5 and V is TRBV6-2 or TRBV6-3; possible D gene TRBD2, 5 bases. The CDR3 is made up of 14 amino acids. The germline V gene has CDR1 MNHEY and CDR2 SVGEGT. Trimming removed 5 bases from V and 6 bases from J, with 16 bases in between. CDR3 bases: TGTGCCAGCAGTAGAGCGGACGAGATGCAGACCCAGTACTTC. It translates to CASSRADEMQTQYF.

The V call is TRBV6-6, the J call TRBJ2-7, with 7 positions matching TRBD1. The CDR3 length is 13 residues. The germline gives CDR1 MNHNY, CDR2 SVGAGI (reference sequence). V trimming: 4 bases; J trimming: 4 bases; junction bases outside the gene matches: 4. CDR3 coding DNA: TGTGCCAGCAGTTTGAGACAGGGTTACGAGCAGTACTTC. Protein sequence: CASSLRQGYEQYF.

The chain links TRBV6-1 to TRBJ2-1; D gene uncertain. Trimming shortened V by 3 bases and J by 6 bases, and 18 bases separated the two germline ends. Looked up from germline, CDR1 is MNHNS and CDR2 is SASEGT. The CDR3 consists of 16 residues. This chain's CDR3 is CASSDYDFGWLNEQFF. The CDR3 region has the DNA TGTGCCAGCAGTGACTATGATTTTGGGTGGCTCAATGAGCAGTTCTTC.

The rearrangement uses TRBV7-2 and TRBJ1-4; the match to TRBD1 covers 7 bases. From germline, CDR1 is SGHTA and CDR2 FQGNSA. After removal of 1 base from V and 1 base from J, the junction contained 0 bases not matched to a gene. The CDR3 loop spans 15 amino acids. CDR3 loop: CASSLDRGTNEKLFF. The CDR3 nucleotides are TGTGCCAGCAGCTTAGACAGGGGAACTAATGAAAAACTGTTTTTT. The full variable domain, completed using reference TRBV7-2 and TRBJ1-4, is GAGVSQSPSNKVTEKGKDVELRCDPISGHTALYWYRQSLGQGLEFLIYFQGNSAPDKSGLPSDRFSAERTGGSVSTLTIQRTQQEDSAVYLCASSLDRGTNEKLFFGSGTQLSVL.

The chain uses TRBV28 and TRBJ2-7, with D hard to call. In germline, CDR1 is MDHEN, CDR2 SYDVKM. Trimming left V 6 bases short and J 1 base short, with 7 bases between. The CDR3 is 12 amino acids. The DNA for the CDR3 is TGTGCCAGCAGCCTCACATCCTACGAGCAGTACTTC. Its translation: CASSLTSYEQYF.